The entry that follows covers one T cell receptor beta chain sequence. What it binds is unknown. The CDR3 covers 13 residues. The V end lost 1 base, the J end lost 4 bases, and 7 bases lay between the germline ends. Per germline, CDR1 SGHNT and CDR2 YENEEA. The data were obtained in a study of shared clonotypes between healthy human individuals. Regarding the study as a whole: Sequencing depth was predicted to influence how clonotypes are shared among donors.

Assay used: immunoSEQ multiplex PCR; TCRdb lists only in-frame clones, some missing. Among fewer than 2.5 million clones listed, approximately 93% were seen once. What was sequenced was naive CD4+ T cells from PBMCs. Subset denoted: CD45RA+ positively selected. The TCR was taken from a man younger than 35 in good health. Some clones in this sample may be carry-over from other donors' samples. The chain carries TRBV11-3 and TRBJ2-5; no definite D call. The CDR3 is CASSLGSVETQYF. In DNA, the CDR3 is TGTGCCAGCAGCTTAGGATCCGTAGAGACCCAGTACTTC.